This TCR beta chain was sequenced during a study of blood T cell repertoires in COVID-19. Study in general: The cDNA or gDNA used as material had been derived from T cells, B-cell-depleted T cells, or PBMCs.

Residents of 24 US areas, aged about 18 to 89 years, made up the participants. Cohort 3 donors were reported recovered after two negative PCRs, clearance, or symptom resolution. Germline CDR1 MDHEN, CDR2 SYDVKM. The CDR3 is 13 amino acids. V lost 2 bases and J lost 4, with 8 bases in between. In the original analysis: Estimation of nucleated cell counts was performed using reference gene primer amplification. Sequenced by immunoSEQ multiplex PCR; TCRdb stores in-frame clones only, minus some. V, J and clone size are those of that table, while D and trimming were read from the DNA. This sample has 320,000 or so clones, with around 90% found just once.

The gene calls are TRBV28 and TRBJ1-2; TRBD1 is a possible D gene (6 bases). Input material: PBMCs or T cells enriched from blood (not recorded which). The sequence came from a man aged 25-45 years who had recovered from COVID-19. The CDR3 loop is CASSLTGSYGYTF. As DNA, the CDR3 is TGTGCCAGCAGTTTAACAGGGAGCTATGGCTACACCTTC.